A single sample is the source of the 16 T cell receptor beta chains below, sequenced in a study of T cells after yellow fever vaccination. MiXCR was run by TCRdb on the 5' RACE reads, yielding one entry per CDR3 protein. The sample lists hundreds of thousands of distinct CDR3 sequences, over 15% occurring once. The specimen was PBMCs, collected before the yellow fever booster vaccination. Receptors originate from a young man who received the YFV17D yellow fever vaccine.

This clonotype has a handful of counts. The chain joins TRBV20-1 to TRBJ2-5, with D perhaps matching TRBD1 or TRBD2 (6 bases each). Germline V gene data show CDR1 as DFQATT and CDR2 as SNEGSKA (reference sequence). Trimming stripped 3 bases from V and 0 bases from J, with 14 bases between. This CDR3 has 15 amino acids. DNA for the CDR3: TGCAGTGCTAGCCCGGGGGCACAACACCAAGAGACCCAGTACTTC. Amino acids: CSASPGAQHQETQYF.

This clonotype occurred a few times. This chain uses TRBV20-1 with TRBJ2-2; the D gene is possibly TRBD2 (5 bases). The CDR3 contains 15 residues. Trimming pared 3 bases from V and 0 bases from J, leaving 11 bases between. CDR1 is DFQATT, CDR2 SNEGSKA, per germline (reference sequence). CDR3 bases: TGCAGTGCTAGCTCCCCCGGGGCGAACACCGGGGAGCTGTTTTTT. Protein product: CSASSPGANTGELFF.

This clonotype was observed a few times. The chain is built from TRBV12-3 or TRBV12-4 and TRBJ1-4, with D possibly being TRBD1 (6 bases). V was trimmed by 6 bases and J by 8 bases, leaving 16 bases between them. The CDR3 extends over 14 amino acids. The CDR3 reads CASSSTTGNEKLFF. In DNA, the CDR3 is TGTGCCAGCAGCTCTACTACAGGGAACGAAAAACTGTTTTTT.

The chain has TRBV11-2 and TRBJ2-5; the D gene is possibly TRBD2 (6 bases). The CDR3 spans 14 residues. V shed 4 bases and J shed 5 bases, with 14 bases lying between them. Germline-derived CDR1 and CDR2 are SGHAT and FQNNGV. The CDR3 DNA sequence: TGTGCCAGCAGCTCTGCGGGGAGGTGGGAGACCCAGTACTTC. Translating it yields CASSSAGRWETQYF.

This clonotype came up a few times. V and J are TRBV7-6 and TRBJ1-1; D is undetermined. Germline assignment: CDR1 SGHVS and CDR2 FNYEAQ. The length of the CDR3 is 14 residues. V was pared by 5 bases and J by 6 bases, with 16 bases between. The CDR3 sequence is CASSRAIGGPEAFF. In DNA form, the CDR3 reads TGTGCCAGCAGCCGTGCAATAGGCGGTCCTGAAGCTTTCTTT.

The chain employs TRBV11-2 and TRBJ1-1; D is ambiguous. Trimming cost V 6 bases and J 0 bases, with 8 bases left between them. The CDR3 contains 13 residues. Germline CDR1 is SGHAT and CDR2 is FQNNGV. The CDR3 loop is CASSRSVNTEAFF. CDR3 bases: TGTGCCAGCAGTCGGAGCGTGAACACTGAAGCTTTCTTT.

The V call is TRBV10-3, the J call TRBJ2-7; D remains ambiguous. Germline V gene lookup returns CDR1 ENHRY and CDR2 SYGVKD. The V gene lost 2 bases and the J gene lost 10 bases, with 12 bases spanning the gap. The CDR3 is 12 amino acids. In DNA form, the CDR3 reads TGTGCCATCAGTGAGCGGACGGAACTACAGTACTTC. As protein: CAISERTELQYF.

The sample holds a few counts of this clonotype. The J gene is TRBJ2-2, the V gene TRBV9; TRBD2 matches 7 bases. The ends lost 3 bases at V and 5 bases at J; junction bases unmatched: 13. CDR3 size: 17 residues. Germline loops: CDR1 SGDLS, CDR2 YYNGEE. The CDR3 sequence is CASSALSAGIETGELFF. CDR3 sequence (DNA): TGTGCCAGCAGCGCACTCTCAGCGGGGATAGAGACCGGGGAGCTGTTTTTT.

The V call is TRBV7-9, the J call TRBJ2-2; 12 nucleotides align to TRBD2. This CDR3 region has 14 residues. Germline loops: CDR1 SEHNR, CDR2 FQNEAQ (reference sequence). V dropped 11 bases and J dropped 6; count of bases not matched to a gene: 7. The CDR3 protein is CALTSGGRAGELFF. For the CDR3, the DNA is TGTGCCCTGACTAGCGGGGGCCGGGCCGGGGAGCTGTTTTTT.

A few counts support this clonotype. CDR3 nucleotides: TGCGCCAGCCGTACGTCGGGGGGCTTGCATTCACCCCTCCACTTT. Translation: CASRTSGGLHSPLHF. V and J are TRBV10-2 and TRBJ1-6; tentative D call: TRBD1 (6 bases). Looked up from germline, CDR1 is WSHSY and CDR2 is SAAADI. The length of the CDR3 is 15 residues. Trimming stripped 8 bases from V and 8 bases from J, with 19 bases between.

This clonotype was counted a few times. This chain uses TRBV24-1 with TRBJ2-2; TRBD1 aligns across 7 bases. CDR1 is KGHDR and CDR2 is SFDVKD in the germline V gene. The CDR3 runs to 15 residues. V dropped 2 bases and J dropped 6; count of bases not matched to a gene: 5. CDR3 sequence: CATSDSDGTAGELFF. The CDR3 nucleotides read TGTGCCACCAGTGATTCAGACGGGACAGCCGGGGAGCTGTTTTTT.

This clonotype has ten or more counts. The chain carries TRBV4-1 and TRBJ2-1, with D possibly being TRBD2 (5 bases). Trimming stripped 0 bases from V and 8 bases from J, with 14 bases between. This CDR3 has 15 residues. From germline, CDR1 is MGHRA and CDR2 YSYEKL. In DNA, the CDR3 is TGCGCCAGCAGCCAAGAGCGACGGGGAGTCGATGAGCAGTTCTTC. Translating it yields CASSQERRGVDEQFF.

On this clonotype itself: Sequence at one end of the junction differs from germline and may be a read error. The chain employs TRBV7-7 and TRBJ2-3; D may correspond to TRBD1 or TRBD2 (5 bases each). CDR1 and CDR2 (germline): SSHAT, FNYEAQ (reference sequence). The CDR3 loop spans 15 amino acids. CDR3 bases: TGTGCTAGCAGCGATGGGGCGGGTCGCACAGATACGCAGTATTTT. It translates to CASSDGAGRTDTQYF.

This chain links TRBV7-9 with TRBJ2-3, with 9 nucleotides matching TRBD1. CDR1 and CDR2 (germline): SEHNR, FQNEAQ (reference sequence). The V gene end was trimmed by 5 bases and the J gene end by 4 bases; junction bases not matched to a gene: 13. The CDR3 totals 17 residues. The CDR3 region has the DNA TGTGCCAGCAGCCGTCACAGGGGGCCGGATCGTCCAGATACGCAGTATTTT. Translating it yields CASSRHRGPDRPDTQYF.

The rearrangement links TRBV7-2 to TRBJ1-2; TRBD1 matches 7 bases. The CDR3 has 13 amino acids. With V trimmed by 11 bases and J by 4 bases, 10 bases remained unmatched. CDR1 is SGHTA, CDR2 FQGNSA, per germline. CDR3 sequence reads: CAASQGVSYGYTF. The CDR3 nucleotides read TGTGCCGCTTCCCAGGGGGTATCCTATGGCTACACCTTC.

Only a few counts were recorded for this clonotype. The chain is built from TRBV9 and TRBJ2-3; 11 bases fit TRBD2. The V gene's germline CDR1 is SGDLS and CDR2 YYNGEE. The junction had 6 bases not matched to a gene; V was cut back by 4 bases and J by 2 bases. This CDR3 contains 16 residues. CDR3 DNA: TGTGCCAGCAGCACACTTAGCGGGGGGGCCACAGATACGCAGTATTTT. Its protein product is CASSTLSGGATDTQYF.